One sample yielded the 6 T cell receptor beta chains listed below, sequenced in a study of a mutant IDH1 vaccine in newly diagnosed glioma. Which antigens these TCRs recognize remains unknown. Time point indicated: week 5, during vaccination. Vaccination comprised doses that each held 300 ug of mutant IDH1 20-mer peptide, plus topical imiquimod. Clones were sequenced by immunoSEQ multiplex PCR, and TCRdb holds only the in-frame ones, with some missing. The sample includes around 49,000 clones, 78% of them seen just once. The sequencing here drew on PBMCs, taken from a glioma patient whose treatment included an IDH1 peptide vaccine. The receptors stem from a man aged 45-65 years with glioma.

V usage is TRBV9 and J usage is TRBJ1-1; D is unclear. The germline V and J ends were trimmed by 4 bases and 0 bases, with 10 bases remaining between them. Looked up from germline, CDR1 is SGDLS and CDR2 is YYNGEE. CDR3 length: 14 residues. The CDR3 DNA reads as TGTGCCAGCAGCTCCACGGAGGTGAACACTGAAGCTTTCTTT. Translating it yields CASSSTEVNTEAFF.

As for this clone: This CDR3 is also generated by other DNA sequences in the sample. V usage is TRBV4-2 and J usage is TRBJ1-6, with D uncertain. CDR3 size: 16 residues. Germline-derived CDR1 and CDR2 are LGHNA and YNFKEQ. V was trimmed by 0 bases and J by 6 bases, leaving 12 bases between them. The CDR3 bases are TGTGCCAGCAGCCAAGATTCTGGTCGGGCTAATTCACCCCTCCACTTT. It encodes CASSQDSGRANSPLHF.

This sequence joins TRBV2 and TRBJ2-7, with TRBD2 matching over 7 bases. V lost 6 bases to trimming and J lost 4 bases; unmatched junction nucleotides: 15. The CDR3 extends over 16 amino acids. Per germline, CDR1 SNHLY and CDR2 FYNNEI. CDR3 bases: TGTGCCAGCAGACCCGTCGGCAGGGAGGGGTTTTACGAGCAGTACTTC. Encoded protein: CASRPVGREGFYEQYF.

This chain joins TRBV12-5 and TRBJ2-7; D could derive from TRBD1 or TRBD2 (5 bases each). CDR3 length: 12 amino acids. Per the germline V gene, CDR1 is LGHNT and CDR2 is FRNRAP. Trimming stripped 6 bases from V and 4 bases from J, with 10 bases between. CDR3 in amino acids: CASGTGGYEQYF. The CDR3 DNA sequence: TGTGCTAGTGGAACAGGAGGATACGAGCAGTACTTC.

V gene TRBV6-5 combines with J gene TRBJ2-5; D unclear. The CDR3 has 13 amino acids. Germline assignment: CDR1 MNHEY and CDR2 SVGAGI. V was shortened by 5 bases and J by 5 bases, with 12 bases between the two germline ends. This CDR3 reads CASSPAFGETQYF. CDR3 in DNA: TGTGCCAGCAGTCCAGCGTTCGGTGAGACCCAGTACTTC.

By sample fraction, this clone is large. The V and J genes are TRBV6-4 and TRBJ2-3, with D perhaps assigned TRBD1 or TRBD2 (5 bases each). This CDR3 has 15 residues. Germline CDR1 and CDR2: MRHNA and SNTAGT. Deletions cut 2 bases from V and 1 base from J, with 10 bases between. The CDR3: CASSDGVGGTDTQYF. In DNA form, the CDR3 reads TGTGCCAGCAGTGACGGGGTGGGGGGCACAGATACGCAGTATTTT.